This entry describes one T cell receptor (beta chain). The target antigen is unknown. The germline gives CDR1 LNHDA, CDR2 SQIVND (reference sequence). Trimming left V 1 base short and J 2 bases short, with 12 bases between. There are 16 residues in the CDR3. This record belongs to a study of shared clonotypes between healthy human individuals. The authors ran the assay at deep level. This table comes from immunoSEQ multiplex PCR, and its TCRdb copy is limited to in-frame clones, with some not included. The sample carries 2 million to 2.5 million clones, 85% to 95% recorded once. Points from the study as a whole: Generally, naive subsets came out with larger estimated richness than memory subsets. The authors expected sequencing depth to affect clonotype sharing among donors.

The chain couples TRBV19 to TRBJ1-5; no clear D. Sequences were obtained from naive CD4+ T cells from PBMCs. The subset: CD45RA+ positively selected. This sequence was found in a man younger than 35 in good health. Some clones in this sample may be carry-over from other donors' samples. The chain's CDR3 is CASSIVRIRGNQPQHF. The CDR3, as DNA: TGTGCCAGTAGTATAGTCAGGATTCGGGGCAATCAGCCCCAGCATTTT.